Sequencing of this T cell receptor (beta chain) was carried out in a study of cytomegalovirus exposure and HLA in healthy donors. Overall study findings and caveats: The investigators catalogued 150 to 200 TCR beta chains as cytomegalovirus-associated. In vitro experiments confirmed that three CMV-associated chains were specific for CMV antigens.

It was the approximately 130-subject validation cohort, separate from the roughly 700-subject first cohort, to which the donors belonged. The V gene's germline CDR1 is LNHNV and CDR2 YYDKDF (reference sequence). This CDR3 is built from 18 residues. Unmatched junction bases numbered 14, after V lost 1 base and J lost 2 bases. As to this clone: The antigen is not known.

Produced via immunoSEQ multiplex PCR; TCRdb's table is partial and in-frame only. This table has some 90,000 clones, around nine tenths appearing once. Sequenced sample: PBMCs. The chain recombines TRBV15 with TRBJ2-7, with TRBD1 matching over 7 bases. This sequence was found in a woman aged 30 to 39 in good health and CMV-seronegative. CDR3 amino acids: CATSRVPRGTLLTYEQYF. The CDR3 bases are TGTGCCACCAGCAGAGTCCCCAGGGGGACGCTGCTTACCTACGAGCAGTACTTC.